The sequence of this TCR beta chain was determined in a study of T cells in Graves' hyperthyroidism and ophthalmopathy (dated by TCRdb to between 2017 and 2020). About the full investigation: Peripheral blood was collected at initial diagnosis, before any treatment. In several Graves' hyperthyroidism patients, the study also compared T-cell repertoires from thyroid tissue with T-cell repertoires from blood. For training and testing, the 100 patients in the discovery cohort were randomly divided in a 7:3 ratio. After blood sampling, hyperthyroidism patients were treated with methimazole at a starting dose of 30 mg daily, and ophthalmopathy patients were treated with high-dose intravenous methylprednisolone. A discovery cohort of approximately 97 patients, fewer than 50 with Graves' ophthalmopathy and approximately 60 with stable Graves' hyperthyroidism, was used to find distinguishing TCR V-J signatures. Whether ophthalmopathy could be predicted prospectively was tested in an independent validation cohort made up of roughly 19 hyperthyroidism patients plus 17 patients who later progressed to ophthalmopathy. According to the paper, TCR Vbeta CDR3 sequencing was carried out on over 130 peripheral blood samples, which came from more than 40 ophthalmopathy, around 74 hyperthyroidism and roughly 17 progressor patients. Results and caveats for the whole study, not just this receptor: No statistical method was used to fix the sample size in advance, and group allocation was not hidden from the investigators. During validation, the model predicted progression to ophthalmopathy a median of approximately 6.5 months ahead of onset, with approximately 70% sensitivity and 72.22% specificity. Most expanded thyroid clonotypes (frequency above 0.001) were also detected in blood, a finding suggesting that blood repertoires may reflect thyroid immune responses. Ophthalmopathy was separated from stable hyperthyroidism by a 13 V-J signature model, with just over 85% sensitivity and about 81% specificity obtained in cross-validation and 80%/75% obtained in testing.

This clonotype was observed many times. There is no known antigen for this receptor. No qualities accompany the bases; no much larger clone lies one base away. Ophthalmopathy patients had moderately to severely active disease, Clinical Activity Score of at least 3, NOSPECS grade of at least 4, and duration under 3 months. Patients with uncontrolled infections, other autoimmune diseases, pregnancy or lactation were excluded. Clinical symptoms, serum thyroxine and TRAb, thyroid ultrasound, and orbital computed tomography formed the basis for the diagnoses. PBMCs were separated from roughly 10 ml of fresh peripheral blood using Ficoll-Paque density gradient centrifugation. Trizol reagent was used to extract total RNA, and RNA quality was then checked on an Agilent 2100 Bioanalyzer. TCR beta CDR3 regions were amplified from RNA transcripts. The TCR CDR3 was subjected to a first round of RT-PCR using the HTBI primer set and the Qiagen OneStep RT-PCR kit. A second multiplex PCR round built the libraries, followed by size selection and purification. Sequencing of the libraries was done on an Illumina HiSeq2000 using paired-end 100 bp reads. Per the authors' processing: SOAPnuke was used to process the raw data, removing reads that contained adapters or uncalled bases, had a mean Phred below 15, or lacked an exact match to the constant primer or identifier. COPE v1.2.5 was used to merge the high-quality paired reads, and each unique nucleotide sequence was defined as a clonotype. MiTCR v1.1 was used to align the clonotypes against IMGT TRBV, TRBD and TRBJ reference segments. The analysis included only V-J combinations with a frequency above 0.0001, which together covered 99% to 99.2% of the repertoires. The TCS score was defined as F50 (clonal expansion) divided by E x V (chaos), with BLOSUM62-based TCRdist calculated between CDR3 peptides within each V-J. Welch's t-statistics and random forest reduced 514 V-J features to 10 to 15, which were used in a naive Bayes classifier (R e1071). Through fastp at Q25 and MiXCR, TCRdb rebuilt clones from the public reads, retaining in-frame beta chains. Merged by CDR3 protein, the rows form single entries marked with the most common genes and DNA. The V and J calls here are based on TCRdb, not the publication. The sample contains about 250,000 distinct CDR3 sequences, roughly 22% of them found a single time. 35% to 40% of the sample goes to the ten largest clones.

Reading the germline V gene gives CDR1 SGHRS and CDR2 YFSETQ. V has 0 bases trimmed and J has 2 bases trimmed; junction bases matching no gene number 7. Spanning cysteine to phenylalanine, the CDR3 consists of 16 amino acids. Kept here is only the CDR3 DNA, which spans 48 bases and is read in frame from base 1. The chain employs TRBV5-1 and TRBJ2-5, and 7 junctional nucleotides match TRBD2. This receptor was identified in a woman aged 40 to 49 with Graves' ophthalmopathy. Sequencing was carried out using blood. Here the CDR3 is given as CASSLGLADYQETQYF. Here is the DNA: TGCGCCAGCAGCTTGGGTCTAGCGGACTATCAAGAGACCCAGTACTTC.